The present T cell receptor beta chain was sequenced within a study of cytomegalovirus exposure and HLA in healthy donors. The CDR3 covers 17 residues. CDR1 and CDR2 (germline): LGHNA, YNFKEQ. V gave up 0 bases and J gave up 2 bases, with 15 bases separating them. Worth noting for this clone: Its antigen is not identified.

Broader study findings: A later analysis appeared to link common viral pathogens to several of the most significant clusters.

60 Vbeta and 13 Jbeta primers were used in PCR. The protocol was immunoSEQ multiplex PCR, while the TCRdb copy is restricted to in-frame clones and leaves out a portion. Of roughly 170,000 clones listed, roughly 83% are singletons. This sequence was found in a man aged 25-40 years in good health and CMV-seronegative. Source material: PBMCs. This chain connects TRBV4-2 to TRBJ2-3; TRBD2 might be the D (5 bases). Here the CDR3 DNA reads TGTGCCAGCAGCCAAGATAAGGCTAGCAAAAACACAGATACGCAGTATTTT. Amino acids: CASSQDKASKNTDTQYF.